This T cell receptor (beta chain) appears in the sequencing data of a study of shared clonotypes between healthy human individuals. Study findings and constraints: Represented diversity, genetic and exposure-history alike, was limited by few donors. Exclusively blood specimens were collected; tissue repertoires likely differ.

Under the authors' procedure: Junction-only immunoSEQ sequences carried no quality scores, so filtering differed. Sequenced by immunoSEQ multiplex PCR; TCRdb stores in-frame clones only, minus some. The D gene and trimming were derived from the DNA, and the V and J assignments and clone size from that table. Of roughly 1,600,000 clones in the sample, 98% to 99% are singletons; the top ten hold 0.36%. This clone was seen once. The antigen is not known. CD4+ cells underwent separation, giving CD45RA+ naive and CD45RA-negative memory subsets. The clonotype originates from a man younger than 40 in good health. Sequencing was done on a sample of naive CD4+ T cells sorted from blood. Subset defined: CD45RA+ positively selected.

CDR3 sequence (DNA): TGTGCCACCAAAAGAGGGCTGGGGGAGACCCAGTACTTC. This gives the protein CATKRGLGETQYF. V usage is TRBV19 and J usage is TRBJ2-5, with a tentative D call TRBD2 (5 bases). Trimming stripped 10 bases from V and 5 bases from J, with 17 bases between. The V gene's germline CDR1 is LNHDA and CDR2 SQIVND (reference sequence). The CDR3 is 13 residues long.